This T cell receptor (beta chain) appears in the sequencing data of a study of blood T cell repertoires in COVID-19. Study-wide context: In each case, the material was cDNA or gDNA derived from T cells, B-cell-depleted T cells, or PBMCs.

Only in-frame clones appear in the TCRdb table, and some are missing; sequencing was by immunoSEQ multiplex PCR. The sample yields around 270,000 clones, approximately 86% seen once. CDR1 and CDR2 (germline): WSHSY, SAAADI. CDR3 length equals 15 residues. V trimming: 4 bases; J trimming: 7 bases; junction bases outside the gene matches: 8. The specimen sequenced was peripheral blood. The TCR was taken from a woman between 55 and 75 years old with COVID-19, enrolled during active disease. V is TRBV10-2 and J is TRBJ1-5; 9 bases line up with TRBD1. CDR3 bases: TGCGCCAGCAGTGTCGAGGGACAGGGTAGGCAGCCCCAGCATTTT. Its protein is CASSVEGQGRQPQHF.